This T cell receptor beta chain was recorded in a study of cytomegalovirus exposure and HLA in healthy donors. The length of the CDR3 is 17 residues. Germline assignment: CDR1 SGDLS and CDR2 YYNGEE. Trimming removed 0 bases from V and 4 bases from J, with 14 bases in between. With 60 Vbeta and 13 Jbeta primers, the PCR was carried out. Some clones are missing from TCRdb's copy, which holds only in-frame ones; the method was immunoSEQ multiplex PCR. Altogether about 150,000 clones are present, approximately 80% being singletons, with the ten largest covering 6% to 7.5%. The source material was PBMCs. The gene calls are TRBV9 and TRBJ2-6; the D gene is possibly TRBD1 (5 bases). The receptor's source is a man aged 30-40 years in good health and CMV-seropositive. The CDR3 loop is CASSVAKGIEGANVLTF. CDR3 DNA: TGTGCCAGCAGCGTAGCTAAGGGGATTGAGGGGGCCAACGTCCTGACTTTC.